This section outlines one TCR beta chain sequence together with its context. A 3' RACE protocol on RNA, with unique molecular identifiers, produced the TCR library. Via MiXCR, TCRdb re-called the 3' RACE reads, giving one row per CDR3 protein. The sample has 40,000 to 55,000 distinct CDR3 sequences, around 4.7% seen once; the top ten hold approximately 0.7%. The sample is drawn from a study of HIV-infected children after antiretroviral therapy interruption. Background on the study: Median age was approximately 10 years (interruption) and roughly 8 years (continuous). For the interruption arm, samples span week 0 through about 3 years after study end.

The V and J ends lost 0 bases and 1 base respectively, with 7 bases between them. The CDR3 has 14 amino acids. Germline-derived CDR1 and CDR2 are SGHRS and YFSETQ. Treatment here: PENTA 11 planned treatment interruption arm or continuous ART arm. From thawed PBMCs, naive CD4+ CD45RA+ CD45RO- T cells were sorted. V is TRBV5-1 and J is TRBJ1-1, with D uncertain. The input for sequencing was CD45RA+ CD4+ T cells from PBMCs, pooled from several time points, taken from a donor given antiretroviral therapy, either interrupted or continuous. Subset: naive CD4+ CD45RA+ CD45RO- T cells. The source is a pool of human donors with HIV. The CDR3 loop reads CASSLASGNTEAFF. The CDR3 DNA sequence: TGCGCCAGCAGCTTGGCATCGGGGAACACTGAAGCTTTCTTT.